Listed below are T cell receptor beta chains from one sample, sequenced in a study of technical replicates of blood from a handful of donors. Measured with immunoSEQ multiplex PCR; TCRdb has only the in-frame clones, and not every one. There are under 90,000 clones in the sample; less than 95% occur only once, and 0.25% lies in the top ten. The sample comprised T cells isolated from PBMCs. The receptors come from a human donor in good health. Both conserved end residues are part of each CDR3. D genes are given only for firm matches. The size entry is marked missing in some rows and otherwise reads once, few, many or a size class.

v_gene	abundance	j_gene	d_gene	CDR3aa	CDR3nt
TRBV4-2	-	TRBJ1-5	TRBD1	CASSQDSGQGAQPQHF	TGTGCCAGCAGCCAAGATTCGGGACAGGGAGCTCAGCCCCAGCATTTT
TRBV10-1	-	TRBJ1-4	TRBD1	CASSDAGQREKLFF	TGCGCCAGCAGTGATGCGGGACAGAGGGAAAAACTGTTTTTT
TRBV19	-	TRBJ2-4	TRBD2	CASSRPQAGGKNIQYF	TGTGCCAGTAGTAGGCCCCAAGCGGGAGGGAAAAACATTCAGTACTTC
TRBV6-4	-	TRBJ2-2	TRBD2	CASSGAGGANTGELFF	TGTGCCAGCAGTGGAGCGGGAGGCGCGAACACCGGGGAGCTGTTTTTT
TRBV5-1	-	TRBJ2-2	TRBD2	CASSLARTSGDTNTGELFF	TGCGCCAGCAGCTTGGCGCGGACTAGCGGGGACACGAACACCGGGGAGCTGTTTTTT
TRBV6-1	once	TRBJ2-7	TRBD2	CASSPGTSVEQYF	TGTGCCAGCAGTCCCGGGACTAGCGTAGAGCAGTACTTC
TRBV11-2	-	TRBJ2-1	TRBD1	CASSVRGTGDEQFF	TGTGCCAGCAGCGTTCGCGGGACAGGGGATGAGCAGTTCTTC
TRBV5-4	-	TRBJ2-2	-	CASRRSGSNTGELFF	TGTGCCAGCCGACGAAGCGGGTCGAACACCGGGGAGCTGTTTTTT
TRBV5-1	once	TRBJ2-1	TRBD2	CASSLVAGGSYNEQFF	TGCGCCAGCAGCTTGGTAGCGGGAGGGTCCTACAATGAGCAGTTCTTC
TRBV30	-	TRBJ2-5	-	CAWNAHREQETQYF	TGTGCCTGGAATGCTCACAGGGAACAAGAGACCCAGTACTTC
TRBV28	-	TRBJ1-5	TRBD1	CASTTTGVGSNQPQHF	TGTGCCAGCACCACCACAGGGGTGGGTAGCAATCAGCCCCAGCATTTT
TRBV6-5	-	TRBJ2-5	-	CASKSTLLAPETQYF	TGTGCCAGCAAATCGACCCTCCTAGCACCGGAGACCCAGTACTTC
TRBV6-1	-	TRBJ1-1	-	CASTTGVDTEAFF	TGTGCCAGCACGACGGGAGTGGACACTGAAGCTTTCTTT
TRBV11-2	-	TRBJ2-7	-	CASSPTRGSDYEQYF	TGTGCCAGCAGCCCTACCCGGGGGTCGGACTACGAGCAGTACTTC
TRBV10-2	-	TRBJ1-1	-	CASSALPIFTEAFF	TGCGCCAGCAGTGCACTTCCAATTTTCACTGAAGCTTTCTTT
TRBV4-1	-	TRBJ1-5	-	CASSQVGVEPQHF	TGCGCCAGCAGCCAAGTAGGAGTCGAGCCCCAGCATTTT
TRBV7-6	-	TRBJ1-2	TRBD1	CASSSHPGQGARRGYTF	TGTGCCAGCAGCTCTCACCCGGGACAGGGGGCGCGACGTGGCTACACCTTC
TRBV29-1	-	TRBJ1-1	TRBD1	CSALSRGRGETEAFF	TGCAGCGCCTTATCCAGGGGGCGAGGTGAGACTGAAGCTTTCTTT
TRBV27	-	TRBJ2-3	TRBD2	CASSLIGTGGGSDTQYF	TGTGCCAGCAGTTTAATTGGAACGGGGGGAGGGTCAGATACGCAGTATTTT
TRBV7-9	-	TRBJ1-1	TRBD1	CASKGAEAEAFF	TGTGCCAGCAAGGGGGCGGAAGCTGAAGCTTTCTTT
TRBV5-1	-	TRBJ2-6	TRBD2	CASSLATSGVFSGANVLTF	TGCGCCAGCAGCCTGGCCACTAGCGGAGTCTTCTCTGGGGCCAACGTCCTGACTTTC
TRBV5-1	-	TRBJ1-2	-	CASSLLTGSDYGYTF	TGCGCCAGCAGCTTGTTAACAGGGTCGGACTATGGCTACACCTTC
TRBV9	once	TRBJ2-1	TRBD1	CASSVAMDRAQFF	TGTGCCAGCAGCGTAGCCATGGACAGGGCGCAGTTCTTC
TRBV7-9	-	TRBJ2-2	-	CASSLGQYTGELFF	TGTGCCAGCAGCTTAGGACAGTACACCGGGGAGCTGTTTTTT
TRBV19	-	TRBJ2-1	TRBD2	CASSWGLAGLYNEQFF	TGTGCCAGTAGTTGGGGACTAGCGGGTTTGTACAATGAGCAGTTCTTC
TRBV18	-	TRBJ2-1	-	CASSPASSSYNEQFF	TGTGCCAGCTCACCAGCGTCAAGCTCCTACAATGAGCAGTTCTTC
TRBV5-6	-	TRBJ2-7	TRBD1	CASSLDRGGEQYF	TGTGCCAGCAGCTTAGACAGGGGAGGCGAGCAGTACTTC
TRBV19	-	TRBJ1-2	TRBD1	CASERTGGAYYGYTF	TGTGCCAGTGAGCGGACAGGGGGCGCGTACTATGGCTACACCTTC
TRBV29-1	-	TRBJ2-5	-	CSVSWGEKETQYF	TGCAGCGTTAGTTGGGGAGAGAAAGAGACCCAGTACTTC
TRBV19	-	TRBJ2-5	-	CASSIFSSQGRGETQYF	TGTGCCAGTAGTATCTTTTCGAGCCAAGGGAGGGGGGAGACCCAGTACTTC
TRBV30	-	TRBJ2-2	-	CAWTGENTGELFF	TGTGCCTGGACGGGGGAGAACACCGGGGAGCTGTTTTTT
TRBV28	-	TRBJ1-1	-	CASSSGEVHTEAFF	TGTGCCAGCAGTTCCGGGGAAGTGCACACTGAAGCTTTCTTT
TRBV5-4	once	TRBJ2-1	-	CASSLVRDNEQFF	TGTGCCAGCAGCTTGGTTCGGGACAATGAGCAGTTCTTC
TRBV5-4	-	TRBJ2-1	TRBD2	CASSSVMAGVRNEQFF	TGTGCCAGCAGCTCTGTTATGGCGGGAGTTCGCAATGAGCAGTTCTTC
TRBV5-5	-	TRBJ1-1	-	CASSLPGDTEAFF	TGTGCCAGCAGCTTACCAGGGGACACTGAAGCTTTCTTT
TRBV2	once	TRBJ1-2	TRBD1	CASRTGANYGYTF	TGTGCCAGTCGGACAGGGGCTAACTATGGCTACACCTTC
TRBV5-1	-	TRBJ2-1	TRBD2	CASSLAGGVYNEQFF	TGCGCCAGCAGCTTGGCGGGAGGGGTTTACAATGAGCAGTTCTTC
TRBV11-3	once	TRBJ1-6	TRBD1	CASSLDRSGSPLHF	TGTGCCAGCAGCTTGGACAGGTCCGGTTCACCCCTCCACTTT